One TCR beta chain is described in this entry. Unmatched junction bases numbered 4, after V lost 4 bases and J lost 6 bases. The CDR3 consists of 13 residues. CDR1 and CDR2 (germline): SGHDT, YYEEEE. Enrolment of Seattle patients took place during active infection, and they were followed longitudinally. Only in-frame clones appear in the TCRdb table, and some are missing; sequencing was by immunoSEQ multiplex PCR. Among about 150,000 clones listed, 85% to 90% were seen once. This specimen comes from a study of blood T cell repertoires in COVID-19. The wider study: The analysed material was cDNA or gDNA that came from T cells, B-cell-depleted T cells, or PBMCs.

The source of this sequence is a man between 18 and 29 years old with COVID-19, enrolled during active disease. Material for sequencing was peripheral blood. V and J are TRBV5-6 and TRBJ2-7, with 10 bases aligning to TRBD1. CDR3 nucleotide sequence: TGTGCCAGCAGCCTGACAGGGGGCCGCGAGCAGTACTTC. Protein: CASSLTGGREQYF. Full variable domain (remainder filled in from reference TRBV5-6 and TRBJ2-7): DAGVTQSPTHLIKTRGQQVTLRCSPKSGHDTVSWYQQALGQGPQFIFQYYEEEERQRGNFPDRFSGHQFPNYSSELNVNALLLGDSALYLCASSLTGGREQYFGPGTRLTVT.